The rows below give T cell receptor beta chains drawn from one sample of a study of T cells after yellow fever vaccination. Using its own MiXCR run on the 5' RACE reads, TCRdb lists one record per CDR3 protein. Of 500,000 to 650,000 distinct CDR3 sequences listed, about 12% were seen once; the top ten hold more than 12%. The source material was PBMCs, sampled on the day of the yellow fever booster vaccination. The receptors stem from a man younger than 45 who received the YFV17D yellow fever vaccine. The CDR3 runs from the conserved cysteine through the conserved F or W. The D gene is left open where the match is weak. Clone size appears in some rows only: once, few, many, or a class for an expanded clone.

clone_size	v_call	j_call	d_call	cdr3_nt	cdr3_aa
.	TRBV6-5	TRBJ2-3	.	TGTGCCAGCAGTTACGGTCGTCTTAGCGTGGTAGATACGCAGTATTTT	CASSYGRLSVVDTQYF
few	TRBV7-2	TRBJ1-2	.	TGTGCCAGCAGCCCACAGTATAACTATGGCTACACCTTC	CASSPQYNYGYTF
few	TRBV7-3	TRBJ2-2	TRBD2	TGTGCCAGCAGCAGTGGGACTACCACGACCGGGGAGCTGTTTTTT	CASSSGTTTTGELFF
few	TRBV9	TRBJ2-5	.	TGTGCCAGCTCCGGGACACACGGAGAGACCCAGTACTTC	CASSGTHGETQYF
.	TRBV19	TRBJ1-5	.	TGTGCCAGTAGACGGTACAGGGACCAGCCCCAGCATTTT	CASRRYRDQPQHF
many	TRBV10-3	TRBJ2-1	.	TGTGCCATCAGTGAGAGACTGGCGGGATACAATGAGCAGTTCTTC	CAISERLAGYNEQFF
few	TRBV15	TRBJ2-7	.	TGTGCCACCAGCAGCCAACAAAGGCCCGTCGAGCAGTACTTC	CATSSQQRPVEQYF
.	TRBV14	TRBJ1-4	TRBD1	TGTGCCAGCAGCCCCCCGGACAGGGGGCGACGAGCGGAACTGTTTTTT	CASSPPDRGRRAELFF
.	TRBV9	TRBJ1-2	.	TGTGCCAGCACAGGGGATTCCTATGGCTACACCTTC	CASTGDSYGYTF
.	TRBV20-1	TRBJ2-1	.	TGCAGTGGCATTCTAGGCAGTCGGCAGTTCTTC	CSGILGSRQFF
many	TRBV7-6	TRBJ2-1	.	TGTGCCAGCAGCTTACTACCTCCAGGACAGAGGGAGGACAATGAGCAGTTCTTC	CASSLLPPGQREDNEQFF
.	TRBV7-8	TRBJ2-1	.	TGTGCCACGCGGCCACTAGGGGGAGGATGGAATGAGCAGTTCTTC	CATRPLGGGWNEQFF
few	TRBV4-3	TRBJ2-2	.	TGCGCCAGCAGTGATGTTAACACCGGGGAGCTGTTTTTT	CASSDVNTGELFF
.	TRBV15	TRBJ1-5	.	TGTGCCACCAGCAGAGATACAGGACGTAGCTTTCAGCCCCAGCATTTT	CATSRDTGRSFQPQHF
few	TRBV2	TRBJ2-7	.	TGTGCCAGCGTGGGGATGGGTGGCGCCTACGAGCAGTACTTC	CASVGMGGAYEQYF
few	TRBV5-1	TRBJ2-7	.	TGCGCCAGCAGCCGGGGGGACACATACGAGCAGTACTTC	CASSRGDTYEQYF
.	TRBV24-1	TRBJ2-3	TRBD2	TGTGCCACCAGTGATCGAACTAGCGGGAGTCGGGCGGATACGCAGTATTTT	CATSDRTSGSRADTQYF
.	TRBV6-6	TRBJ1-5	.	TGTGCCAGCAGCCCCAGTGAAGAGCCCCAGCATTTT	CASSPSEEPQHF
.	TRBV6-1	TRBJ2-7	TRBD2	TGTGCCAGCACACATGGGGGGGGTTTGAGGGAGCAGTACTTC	CASTHGGGLREQYF
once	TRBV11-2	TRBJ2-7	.	TGTGCCAGCAGCTCCGCCGGGACACGATCCTACGAGCAGTACTTC	CASSSAGTRSYEQYF
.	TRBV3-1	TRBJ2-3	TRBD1	TGTGCCAGCAGCCAAGCCGGGACAGGGACAGATACGCAGTATTTT	CASSQAGTGTDTQYF
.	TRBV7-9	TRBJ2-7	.	TGTGCCAGCACTGAAGGACAGACCTACGAGCAGTACTTC	CASTEGQTYEQYF
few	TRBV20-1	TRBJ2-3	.	TGCAGTGGAATGGCGAGCACAGATACGCAGTATTTT	CSGMASTDTQYF
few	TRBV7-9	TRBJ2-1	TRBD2	TGTGCCAGCAGCCCACCGGGACTAGTCGCAACGTTCTTC	CASSPPGLVATFF
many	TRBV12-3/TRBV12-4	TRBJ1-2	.	TGTGCCAGCCAAGGGGTCGGTTCCTATGGCTACACCTTC	CASQGVGSYGYTF
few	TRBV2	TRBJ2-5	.	TGTGCCAGCAGCCGGGGGCATCTAGAGACCCAGTACTTC	CASSRGHLETQYF
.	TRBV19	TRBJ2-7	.	TGTGCCAGTAGTCAAGCACATACCTACGAGCAGTACTTC	CASSQAHTYEQYF
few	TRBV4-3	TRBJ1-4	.	TGCGCCAGCAGCCAAAGAGGTCGGGCAACTAATGAAAAACTGTTTTTT	CASSQRGRATNEKLFF
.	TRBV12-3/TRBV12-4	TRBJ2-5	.	TGTGCCAGCAGTTGGAGGGCGCAGGAGACCCAGTACTTC	CASSWRAQETQYF
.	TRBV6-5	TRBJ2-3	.	TGTGCCAGCAGCACAGGTCCGGCGCAGTATTTT	CASSTGPAQYF
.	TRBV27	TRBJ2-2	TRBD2	TGTGCCAGCAGTTCCTCCAAGGGCCGACTAGCGCTGACCGGGGAGCTGTTTTTT	CASSSSKGRLALTGELFF
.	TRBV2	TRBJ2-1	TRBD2	TGTGCCAGCCAACCGGGACTAGCGGGGAGCAATGAGCAGTTCTTC	CASQPGLAGSNEQFF
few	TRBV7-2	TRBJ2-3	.	TGTGCCAGCATCGTCACAGATACGCAGTATTTT	CASIVTDTQYF
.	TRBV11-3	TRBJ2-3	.	TGTGCCAGCAGCCCCAGAGGGCGGCGCACAGATACGCAGTATTTT	CASSPRGRRTDTQYF
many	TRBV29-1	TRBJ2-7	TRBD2	TGCAGTGCCCTAACTAGCGGAGCCTCCTACGAGCAGTACTTC	CSALTSGASYEQYF
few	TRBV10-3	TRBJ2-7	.	TGTGCCATCAGTGAGTATGAGGGCTACGAGCAGTACTTC	CAISEYEGYEQYF
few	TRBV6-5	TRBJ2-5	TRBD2	TGTGCCAGCAGTTACTCGAGGCTAGCGGGAGCCTTAGAGACCCAGTACTTC	CASSYSRLAGALETQYF
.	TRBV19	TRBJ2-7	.	TGTGCCAGTAGTATAGCCGGCTCCAGGGGGGTGGAGCAGTACTTC	CASSIAGSRGVEQYF
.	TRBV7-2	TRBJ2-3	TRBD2	TGTGCCAGCAGCTTAGCTGTCCTAGCGGGAGTCACAGATACGCAGTATTTT	CASSLAVLAGVTDTQYF
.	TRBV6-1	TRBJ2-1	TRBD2	TGTGCCAGCACCCGGACTAGCGGGAGGAACACCTACAATGAGCAGTTCTTC	CASTRTSGRNTYNEQFF
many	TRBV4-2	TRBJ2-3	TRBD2	TGTGCCAGCAGCCAAGGGGGGCTAGCGGGAGGGGCGCAGTATTTT	CASSQGGLAGGAQYF
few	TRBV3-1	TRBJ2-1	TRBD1	TGTGCCAGCAGCCCCCGGGACAGATCCTACAATGAGCAGTTCTTC	CASSPRDRSYNEQFF
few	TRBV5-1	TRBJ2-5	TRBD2	TGCGCCAGCAAAGAGGGAGGTTCTAGCGGGAGGGCCCAGTACTTC	CASKEGGSSGRAQYF
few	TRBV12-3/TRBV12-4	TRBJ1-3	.	TGTGCCAGCAGTTTAGCAGGGTATCGCTCTGGAAACACCATATATTTT	CASSLAGYRSGNTIYF
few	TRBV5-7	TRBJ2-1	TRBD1	TGTGCCAGCATCCCGGGACAGAGAACCTACAATGAGCAGTTCTTC	CASIPGQRTYNEQFF